The 13 T cell receptor beta chains listed next were all sequenced from one sample in a study of post-analysis software for immune sequencing data. Tagging with unique molecular identifiers was a feature of the TCR beta cDNA libraries. Each CDR3 protein is one row after TCRdb ran MiXCR on the PCR reads. The table lists about half a million distinct CDR3 sequences, less than 45% of them singletons. These TCRs are of unknown antigen specificity. The study's findings and limits: TRBV segments more frequent in patients than in controls numbered about five and included TRBV5-6, TRBV5-1 and TRBV20-1.

Sequencing used blood. All receptors derive from a girl between 10 and 17 years old with multiple sclerosis.

This chain connects TRBV7-8 to TRBJ2-7; 9 bases are a match to TRBD1. This CDR3 is built from 18 residues. Germline values: CDR1 SGHVS, CDR2 FQNEAQ. V trimming: 5 bases; J trimming: 4 bases; junction bases outside the gene matches: 18. Here the CDR3 DNA reads TGTGCCAGCAGCCCAAAACGGACCGGGACAGGGATGTCTTACGAGCAGTACTTC. As protein: CASSPKRTGTGMSYEQYF. The variable domain in full, with the rest retrieved from reference TRBV7-8 and TRBJ2-7, is GAGVSQSPRYKVAKRGQDVALRCDPISGHVSLFWYQQALGQGPEFLTYFQNEAQLDKSGLPSDRFFAERPEGSVSTLKIQRTQQEDSAVYLCASSPKRTGTGMSYEQYFGPGTRLTVT.

V and J are TRBV12-3 or TRBV12-4 and TRBJ2-2; no firm D call. The V end was cut by 6 bases, the J end by 2 bases, with 13 bases between. The CDR3 has 15 amino acids. The CDR3 DNA reads as TGTGCCAGCAGCCCATTATCGAGAAACACCGGGGAGCTGTTTTTT. This translates into CASSPLSRNTGELFF.

The CDR3: CSSRGAGGETQYF. Here the CDR3 DNA reads TGCAGCTCCAGGGGCGCAGGGGGCGAGACCCAGTACTTC. The chain joins TRBV29-1 to TRBJ2-5; TRBD1 agrees at 8 bases. The CDR3 is 13 residues long. V lost 8 bases and J lost 5; bases outside the gene matches: 10. The germline V gene encodes CDR1 SQVTM and CDR2 ANQGSEA.

A few counts support this clonotype. J is TRBJ2-1 and V is TRBV12-3 or TRBV12-4; possibly TRBD2 for D (5 bases). V was cut by 6 bases and J by 3 bases, with 9 bases left in between. This CDR3 is 13 amino acids long. This CDR3 reads CASSISVYNEQFF. CDR3 coding DNA: TGTGCCAGCAGCATTAGCGTCTACAATGAGCAGTTCTTC.

The V call is TRBV6-2 or TRBV6-3, the J call TRBJ2-1; 9 bases fit TRBD2. Per the germline V gene, CDR1 is MNHEY and CDR2 is SVGEGT. CDR3 size: 15 residues. V was clipped by 10 bases and J by 0 bases; unmatched bases: 7. In DNA, the CDR3 is TGTGCCACCCGAGCGGGAGGCTCCTCCTACAATGAGCAGTTCTTC. Protein product: CATRAGGSSYNEQFF.

The genes are TRBV4-1 and TRBJ1-1, with a possible D match to TRBD1 (6 bases). Germline-derived CDR1 and CDR2 are MGHRA and YSYEKL. The CDR3 runs to 16 residues. Between the trimmed V and J ends, which lost 2 bases and 0 bases, there was a span of 13 bases. This CDR3 is CASSQRDTRLNTEAFF. CDR3 in DNA: TGCGCCAGCAGCCAACGGGACACACGCTTGAACACTGAAGCTTTCTTT.

The chain carries TRBV6-5 and TRBJ2-7; D unclear. Germline V CDR1 and CDR2: MNHEY, SVGAGI. The CDR3 is 13 amino acids. V was cut by 6 bases and J by 5 bases, with 14 bases left in between. The CDR3 sequence is CASSARVVDEQYF. CDR3 DNA sequence: TGTGCCAGCAGCGCAAGGGTGGTCGACGAGCAGTACTTC.

The chain links TRBV29-1 to TRBJ2-1; 8 nucleotides line up with TRBD1. Germline V gives CDR1 SQVTM, CDR2 ANQGSEA. J gave up 0 bases and V 4 bases, and 14 bases lay outside the gene matches. The CDR3 is made up of 18 amino acids. The CDR3 sequence: CSVVLAGTGVNSYNEQFF. In DNA, the CDR3 is TGCAGCGTTGTACTAGCTGGGACAGGAGTAAACTCCTACAATGAGCAGTTCTTC.

As regards this clonotype: Sequence at one end of the junction differs from germline and may be a read error. The CDR3 spells CVSSWDRGESPLHF. The DNA of the CDR3 is TGTGTCAGCAGCTGGGACAGGGGAGAATCTCCCCTCCACTTT. The chain carries TRBV6-2 or TRBV6-3 and TRBJ1-6; 10 nucleotides line up with TRBD1. The CDR3 consists of 14 residues. CDR1 and CDR2 from the germline V gene are MNHEY and SVGEGT.

There are a few counts of this clonotype. This chain links TRBV21-1 with TRBJ2-5; the D segment call TRBD2 is taken from the table without a DNA check. TRBV21-1 is an annotated pseudogene. The CDR3 is 15 amino acids. The chain's CDR3 is CASSKALGRPETQYF. As DNA, the CDR3 is TGTGCCAGCAGCAAAGCGCTAGGGAGGCCGGAGACCCAGTACTTC.

The V and J genes are TRBV7-9 and TRBJ1-5; unclear D gene. CDR1 is SEHNR, CDR2 FQNEAQ, per germline (reference sequence). V shed 7 bases and J shed 0 bases, with 10 bases lying between them. This CDR3 contains 14 residues. CDR3 bases: TGTGCCAGCACCGTATCCGGTAGCAATCAGCCCCAGCATTTT. This encodes CASTVSGSNQPQHF.

This clonotype was counted a few times. The chain joins TRBV27 to TRBJ2-7; TRBD2 might be the D (5 bases). The germline gives CDR1 MNHEY, CDR2 SMNVEV (reference sequence). The CDR3 is 16 amino acids. V was clipped by 3 bases and J by 3 bases, with 18 bases between them. The chain's CDR3 is CASSLVSGELFYEQYF. DNA of the CDR3: TGTGCCAGCAGTTTGGTCAGTGGGGAGCTGTTCTACGAGCAGTACTTC.

V is TRBV20-1 and J is TRBJ2-3, with 14 bases matching TRBD2. V shed 6 bases, J shed 2 bases, and the junction held 7 bases outside the gene matches. In germline, CDR1 is DFQATT, CDR2 SNEGSKA (reference sequence). This CDR3 has 16 amino acids. The CDR3 is CSATGLAGGITDTQYF. The CDR3 bases are TGCAGTGCCACCGGACTAGCGGGAGGCATCACAGATACGCAGTATTTT.